Listed below are T cell receptor beta chains from one sample, sequenced in a study of blood T cell repertoires in COVID-19. This table comes from immunoSEQ multiplex PCR, and its TCRdb copy is limited to in-frame clones, with some not included. The repertoire holds around 110,000 clones, with around 86% as singletons. The sequenced sample was peripheral blood. These receptors all come from a middle-aged man with acute or convalescent COVID-19. Both conserved end residues are trimmed from each CDR3. Each record gives: J gene, D gene, V gene, CDR3 protein. D genes are given only for firm matches.

>TRBJ1-1|TRBD1|TRBV7-8
ASSLDRGPTEAF
>TRBJ2-3|TRBD2|TRBV7-3
ASSLTGTIRSTDTQY
>TRBJ1-1|NA|TRBV18
ASSPNSMNTEAF
>TRBJ1-2|TRBD1|TRBV4-3
ASSLQRQGGGYT
>TRBJ1-5|TRBD1|TRBV10-3
AISDLQGNQPQH
>TRBJ2-1|NA|TRBV29-1
SVDFGERLGNEQF
>TRBJ2-4|TRBD1|TRBV19
ASRTDRADIQY
>TRBJ1-2|NA|TRBV7-9
ASSLDGGPANYGYT
>TRBJ2-5|TRBD2|TRBV5-4
ASSFLAGGGETQY
>TRBJ1-1|NA|TRBV29-1
SVGREPGQPNTEAF
>TRBJ2-2|TRBD2|TRBV18
ASSPPGLANTGELF
>TRBJ1-6|NA|TRBV7-9
ASRLGGSPLH
>TRBJ2-1|TRBD2|TRBV30
AWSLLLAGGYNEQF
>TRBJ2-3|TRBD2|TRBV7-2
ASSLGLAGGGTQY
>TRBJ1-2|NA|TRBV29-1
SVARVPGDGYT
>TRBJ2-6|TRBD1|TRBV18
ASSPKDRAGTGANVLT
>TRBJ2-7|NA|TRBV7-9
ASSFQSYEQY
>TRBJ2-3|TRBD2|TRBV19
ASSDTSGHTDTQY
>TRBJ2-5|NA|TRBV11-2
ASSLDRLAETQY
>TRBJ1-1|NA|TRBV6-5
ASRTIGTPEAF
>TRBJ2-7|TRBD2|TRBV2
ASSAPRGGPYEQY
>TRBJ2-3|TRBD1|TRBV25-1
ASSEGTGRRWDTQY
>TRBJ1-1|TRBD1|TRBV6-5
ASSYPTGEAF
>TRBJ1-5|NA|TRBV20-1
SASAGTLQPNQPQH
>TRBJ1-5|TRBD1|TRBV10-3
AISAAGGNQPQH
>TRBJ1-6|NA|TRBV30
AWSGQGGSPLH
>TRBJ2-5|TRBD2|TRBV5-1
ASSPGGASGSLETQY
>TRBJ1-5|TRBD1|TRBV3-1/TRBV3-2
ASSVNGQDHQPQH
>TRBJ2-3|TRBD2|TRBV10-3
AISDPSGRAVDTQY
>TRBJ1-1|NA|TRBV5-8
ASSFGGNTEAF
>TRBJ1-4|TRBD1|TRBV4-1
ASSQNRGEKLF
>TRBJ1-1|NA|TRBV7-2
ASSLDAVGEAF
>TRBJ2-7|NA|TRBV5-6
ASSFQGYEQY
>TRBJ1-2|TRBD1|TRBV9
ASSAGQGRYGYT
>TRBJ2-5|TRBD1|TRBV6-1
ASSVFPRQGLEETQY
>TRBJ1-2|NA|TRBV13
ASSLEGEWANYGYT
>TRBJ2-1|TRBD2|TRBV2
ASSFGPSGRTYNEQF
>TRBJ1-6|NA|TRBV5-4
ASSLFGVDSPLH
>TRBJ1-1|TRBD1|TRBV5-4
ASSLPGQGVSEAF
>TRBJ1-1|NA|TRBV5-1
ASRRTAENTEAF
>TRBJ2-3|NA|TRBV9
ASSTWTASTDTQY
>TRBJ1-2|TRBD1|TRBV6-4
ASSEGTGVNYGYT
>TRBJ1-2|TRBD1|TRBV3-1/TRBV3-2
ASSQSPGQGRRGYT
>TRBJ2-5|TRBD2|TRBV28
ASSLSGGLQETQY
>TRBJ1-1|NA|TRBV5-4
ASSLGAFGEAF
>TRBJ2-1|TRBD1|TRBV9
ASSPPRGQIVNNEQF
>TRBJ2-7|TRBD2|TRBV14
ASSQDRGLAAGYEQY
>TRBJ1-1|NA|TRBV4-1
ASFSTGRAGMNTEAF
>TRBJ1-2|NA|TRBV6-2/TRBV6-3
ASSSPPLAGGYT
>TRBJ2-2|NA|TRBV3-1/TRBV3-2
ASSQTHRVGIAGELF
>TRBJ2-3|NA|TRBV5-1
ASSLASGPHTDTQY
>TRBJ1-1|NA|TRBV19
ASIMTGNTEAF
>TRBJ1-5|NA|TRBV3-1/TRBV3-2
ASSPTTANQPQH
>TRBJ1-5|NA|TRBV7-2
ASSFNNQPQH